The 17 T cell receptor beta chains below were found in one sample sequenced in a study of shared T cell receptors in the human thymus. This table comes from immunoSEQ multiplex PCR, and its TCRdb copy is limited to in-frame clones, with some not included. The data show 630,000 or so clones, around 87% seen once. This same sample was also part of a study on human thymus T cells.

Material: thymocytes. These receptors were collected from a boy in the first two years of life with a congenital heart defect.

This chain links TRBV27 with TRBJ2-2; TRBD1 agrees at 9 bases. The germline gives CDR1 MNHEY, CDR2 SMNVEV (reference sequence). V dropped 8 bases and J dropped 2; count of bases not matched to a gene: 9. CDR3 size: 16 residues. The CDR3, as DNA: TGTGCCAGCTCCCGGAGGGGACAGGGAAACACCGGGGAGCTGTTTTTT. Encoded protein: CASSRRGQGNTGELFF.

Here the CDR3 reads CASSETTGGNTEAFF. DNA of the CDR3: TGTGCCAGCAGTGAAACGACAGGGGGCAACACTGAAGCTTTCTTT. This chain uses TRBV2 with TRBJ1-1, with 10 bases identical to TRBD1. Germline-derived CDR1 and CDR2 are SNHLY and FYNNEI. The CDR3 spans 15 residues. Trimming removed 2 bases from V and 2 bases from J; junction bases left unmatched: 2.

V gene TRBV5-1 combines with J gene TRBJ1-6; D may be TRBD1 (5 bases). Germline V gene lookup returns CDR1 SGHRS and CDR2 YFSETQ. The CDR3 is 16 residues long. Trimming removed 4 bases at V and 0 bases at J, with 11 bases between. The CDR3 is CASSTGGSSYNSPLHF. CDR3 sequence (DNA): TGCGCCAGCAGCACGGGGGGGAGCTCCTATAATTCACCCCTCCACTTT.

The count of this clone is one. This sequence joins TRBV30 and TRBJ1-1; a possible D gene is TRBD1 (6 bases). V lost 4 bases and J 8 bases, leaving 20 bases between the germline ends. This CDR3 region has 14 residues. The germline V gene encodes CDR1 GTSNPN and CDR2 SVGIG (reference sequence). DNA of the CDR3: TGTGCCTGGATTTCGGTGTTACAGGGTGCCGAAGCTTTCTTT. It specifies CAWISVLQGAEAFF.

Turning to this clone: One junction end does not reproduce the germline sequence, and a read error may be involved. The same CDR3 can be traced to other DNA sequences in this sample. The rearrangement uses TRBV6-1 and TRBJ1-6; tentatively, D is TRBD1 (6 bases). CDR1 and CDR2 (germline): MNHNS, SASEGT. The CDR3 sequence is 15 residues long. The DNA for the CDR3 is TGTGCCAGCAGTCGAGGGGGGGCCGATAATTCCCCCCTCCACTTT. This sequence encodes CASSRGGADNSPLHF.

The chain combines TRBV5-4 with TRBJ2-3, with 7 bases fitting TRBD1. With V trimmed by 4 bases and J by 0 bases, 5 bases remained unmatched. The germline CDR1 and CDR2 sequences are SGHNT and YYREEE (reference sequence). The CDR3 is made up of 15 amino acids. CDR3: CASSLGTASTDTQYF. CDR3 DNA: TGTGCCAGCAGCCTAGGGACAGCGAGCACAGATACGCAGTATTTT. Based on the CDR3 plus reference TRBV5-4 and TRBJ2-3, the full variable domain is ETGVTQSPTHLIKTRGQQVTLRCSSQSGHNTVSWYQQALGQGPQFIFQYYREEENGRGNFPPRFSGLQFPNYSSELNVNALELDDSALYLCASSLGTASTDTQYFGPGTRLTVL.

A note on this clone: At one of its ends the junction is not consistent with the germline gene, which may arise from a read error. The chain carries TRBV7-9 and TRBJ1-2; D perhaps matches TRBD1 (6 bases). CDR3 length equals 12 residues. In germline, CDR1 is SEHNR, CDR2 FQNEAQ (reference sequence). In DNA form, the CDR3 reads TGTGCCAGCAGCCCCGAGGGGGATGGCTACCCCTTC. Its translation is CASSPEGDGYPF.

The V gene is TRBV28, the J gene TRBJ2-7, with a possible D match to TRBD1 (6 bases). Germline V gene lookup returns CDR1 MDHEN and CDR2 SYDVKM. The CDR3 spans 13 residues. V was trimmed by 7 bases and J by 4 bases, leaving 14 bases between them. As DNA, the CDR3 is TGTGCCAGCAACTTGCGCACAGGGTACGAGCAGTACTTC. Its protein is CASNLRTGYEQYF.

This chain connects TRBV15 to TRBJ2-1; 8 bases are shared with TRBD2. Germline V gene sequence: CDR1 LNHNV, CDR2 YYDKDF (reference sequence). The CDR3 has 19 residues. Trimming cost V 0 bases and J 8 bases; bases outside gene matches: 18. CDR3 region: CATSRDLSDLTSEGDEQFF. The CDR3 DNA reads TGTGCCACCAGCAGAGATCTCAGTGATCTGACTAGCGAAGGTGATGAGCAGTTCTTC.

This clone showed up just once. This chain connects TRBV18 to TRBJ2-7, with 11 bases that match TRBD2. Germline trimming cut 3 bases from V and 2 bases from J; bases unmatched to any gene: 3. The length of the CDR3 is 15 residues. In germline, CDR1 is KGHSH, CDR2 LQKENI. CDR3 sequence reads: CASSPASGGTYEQYF. The CDR3 DNA reads as TGTGCCAGCTCACCCGCTAGCGGGGGGACCTACGAGCAGTACTTC.

This clone was seen only a few times. This chain links TRBV14 with TRBJ2-7; 9 bases are shared with TRBD1. This CDR3 has 13 amino acids. The V gene end was trimmed by 1 base and the J gene end by 6 bases; junction bases not matched to a gene: 1. Germline V CDR1 and CDR2: SGHDN, FVKESK. CDR3 in DNA: TGTGCCAGCAGCCAAGGGACAGGGGCCGAGCAGTACTTC. Translated: CASSQGTGAEQYF.

This chain joins TRBV19 and TRBJ1-5, with TRBD1 matching 9 bases. The length of the CDR3 is 19 residues. Trimming took 7 bases from V and 2 from J; bases not matched to a gene: 18. From germline, CDR1 is LNHDA and CDR2 SQIVND (reference sequence). This CDR3 is CASIFHPGQGVSRNQPQHF. The CDR3 region has the DNA TGTGCCAGTATTTTTCATCCGGGACAGGGAGTTAGTCGCAATCAGCCCCAGCATTTT.

The genes are TRBV6-1 and TRBJ1-1; no firm D call. V lost 6 bases and J lost 7, with 18 bases in between. The V gene's germline CDR1 is MNHNS and CDR2 SASEGT. The CDR3 runs to 14 residues. DNA of the CDR3: TGTGCCAGCAGCTGGGAGGGTGGACCCGGTGAAGCTTTCTTT. Translated: CASSWEGGPGEAFF.

This chain uses TRBV6-6 with TRBJ1-5, with 7 bases lining up with TRBD1. J lost 8 bases, V lost 0 bases, and 10 bases had no gene match. Germline CDR1 MNHNY, CDR2 SVGAGI (reference sequence). This CDR3 is 16 amino acids long. The CDR3 region is CASSYSLHRGMKPQHF. The CDR3 region has the DNA TGTGCCAGCAGTTACTCTTTACACAGGGGTATGAAGCCCCAGCATTTT.

This chain joins TRBV18 and TRBJ2-3, with 9 nucleotides matching TRBD2. The CDR3 has 21 residues. Germline CDR1 reads KGHSH; CDR2 reads LQKENI. The junction had 18 bases not matched to a gene; V was cut back by 0 bases and J by 2 bases. DNA for the CDR3: TGTGCCAGCTCACCACCGTCGCGCGTGAGGGCTAGCGGGGCCCTCACAGATACGCAGTATTTT. Protein product: CASSPPSRVRASGALTDTQYF. Filled out from reference TRBV18 and TRBJ2-3, the complete variable domain reads NAGVMQNPRHLVRRRGQEARLRCSPMKGHSHVYWYRQLPEEGLKFMVYLQKENIIDESGMPKERFSAEFPKEGPSILRIQQVVRGDSAAYFCASSPPSRVRASGALTDTQYFGPGTRLTVL.

This rearrangement joins TRBV7-9 to TRBJ1-5; 7 bases map to TRBD1. This CDR3 is built from 15 residues. V was pared by 5 bases and J by 2 bases, with 6 bases of the junction left unmatched. CDR1 is SEHNR and CDR2 is FQNEAQ in the germline V gene (reference sequence). CDR3 loop: CASSHDRDGNQPQHF. The CDR3 DNA reads as TGTGCCAGCAGCCACGACAGGGATGGCAATCAGCCCCAGCATTTT.

The chain joins TRBV7-2 to TRBJ1-2, with D possibly matching TRBD1 (5 bases). Trimming took off 2 bases at V and 3 bases at J, with 10 bases between the two ends. Germline loops: CDR1 SGHTA, CDR2 FQGNSA. The CDR3 contains 14 residues. The CDR3 is CASSLHGHDYGYTF. The CDR3 DNA follows: TGTGCCAGCAGCTTACACGGACACGACTATGGCTACACCTTC. The full variable domain, rest sourced from reference TRBV7-2 and TRBJ1-2, is GAGVSQSPSNKVTEKGKDVELRCDPISGHTALYWYRQSLGQGLEFLIYFQGNSAPDKSGLPSDRFSAERTGGSVSTLTIQRTQQEDSAVYLCASSLHGHDYGYTFGSGTRLTVV.